This T cell receptor beta chain was sequenced for a study of shared clonotypes between healthy human individuals. Clones were sequenced by immunoSEQ multiplex PCR, and TCRdb holds only the in-frame ones, with some missing. The profile shows 330,000 or so clones, around 74% of them singletons. V was pared by 8 bases and J by 9 bases, with 17 bases of the junction left unmatched. Germline V gives CDR1 MNHEY, CDR2 SMNVEV (reference sequence). The CDR3 runs to 16 residues. The chain joins TRBV27 to TRBJ2-3, with TRBD2 identical over 10 bases. This clonotype was sampled from a man aged 30 to 45 in good health. The sequenced material came from memory CD4+ T cells sorted from blood. Subset defined: CD45RA-negative fraction. The CDR3 is CASGHSLGTSGITQYF. In DNA form, the CDR3 reads TGTGCCAGCGGCCACAGTTTAGGTACTAGCGGGATCACGCAGTATTTT.